The present T cell receptor beta chain was sequenced within a study of neurological immune-mediated disorders. This clonotype was observed many times. TCRdb reprocessed the 5' RACE reads with MiXCR, giving one entry per CDR3 protein. This sample has under 40,000 distinct CDR3 sequences, with less than 8.5% found just once. This CDR3 contains 13 residues. Germline V gives CDR1 SGHDN, CDR2 FVKESK. The V and J ends lost 4 bases and 4 bases respectively, with 10 bases between them. The chain employs TRBV14 and TRBJ1-1; D ambiguous. Sequencing input: PBMCs. This clonotype was obtained from a woman between 40 and 55 years old in good health. The CDR3 is CASSPSWFTEAFF. As DNA, the CDR3 is TGTGCCAGCAGCCCCAGTTGGTTCACTGAAGCTTTCTTT.